Listed below are T cell receptor beta chains from one sample, sequenced in a study of shared clonotypes between healthy human individuals. Some clones are missing from TCRdb's copy, which holds only in-frame ones; the method was immunoSEQ multiplex PCR. This table has about 1.5 million clones, nearly 99% appearing once. The sample taken for sequencing was naive CD4+ T cells sorted from blood. Receptors originate from a young man in good health. Both conserved end residues are part of each CDR3. A D gene is named only where the DNA matches it firmly. Clone size is stated in some rows and not others, as once, few, many or a class when expanded.

>NA|TRBJ1-1|NA|TRBV5-1
CASSLNVGATDTEAFF
TGCGCCAGCAGCTTGAATGTGGGGGCAACTGACACTGAAGCTTTCTTT
>NA|TRBJ2-5|NA|TRBV5-5
CASSLAGETQYF
TGTGCCAGCAGCTTGGCCGGGGAGACCCAGTACTTC
>once|TRBJ2-1|NA|TRBV9
CASSVTSSSYNEQFF
TGTGCCAGCAGCGTTACGAGCAGCTCCTACAATGAGCAGTTCTTC
>NA|TRBJ2-2|NA|TRBV29-1
CSVDIGNTGELFF
TGCAGCGTTGATATAGGGAACACCGGGGAGCTGTTTTTT
>NA|TRBJ2-7|TRBD1|TRBV6-5
CASSPTGTGQWEQYF
TGTGCCAGCAGTCCTACCGGGACAGGCCAGTGGGAGCAGTACTTC
>NA|TRBJ2-7|TRBD2|TRBV25-1
CASSSTTSASSYEQYF
TGTGCCAGCAGTTCCACAACTAGCGCAAGCTCCTACGAGCAGTACTTC
>NA|TRBJ2-2|TRBD1|TRBV19
CASTRGQAATGELFF
TGTGCCAGTACTAGGGGACAGGCCGCCACCGGGGAGCTGTTTTTT
>NA|TRBJ2-5|NA|TRBV27
CASSSPGTQYF
TGTGCCAGCAGTTCTCCGGGGACCCAGTACTTC
>NA|TRBJ2-1|NA|TRBV6-1
CASSLAEPSYNEQFF
TGTGCCAGCAGCTTAGCGGAGCCATCCTACAATGAGCAGTTCTTC
>NA|TRBJ1-5|NA|TRBV28
CASRRLDQPQHF
TGTGCCAGCAGAAGGCTGGATCAGCCCCAGCATTTT
>NA|TRBJ1-1|TRBD1|TRBV9
CASSVRDRGPFGTEAFF
TGTGCCAGCAGCGTCCGGGACAGGGGGCCGTTTGGCACTGAAGCTTTCTTT
>NA|TRBJ2-3|TRBD2|TRBV11-2
CASSLERLAGSTDTQYF
TGTGCCAGCAGCTTAGAGAGGCTAGCGGGGAGCACAGATACGCAGTATTTT
>NA|TRBJ2-5|TRBD1|TRBV28
CASEEPTGGAETQYF
TGTGCCAGCGAAGAGCCGACAGGGGGCGCAGAGACCCAGTACTTC
>NA|TRBJ2-1|TRBD1|TRBV11-2
CASSLNIGTDNEQFF
TGTGCCAGCAGCTTAAACATCGGGACAGACAATGAGCAGTTCTTC
>NA|TRBJ1-2|NA|TRBV7-9
CASSLSARARQDGYTF
TGTGCCAGCAGCTTAAGCGCGAGGGCGCGACAGGATGGCTACACCTTC